These 30 T cell receptor beta chains originate from one sample sequenced in a study of T cell responses to AZD1222 COVID-19 vaccine. TCRdb keeps only in-frame clones here, not all; method: immunoSEQ multiplex PCR. The sample has about 39,000 clones, 70% to 90% seen once. The specimen comprised peripheral blood, sampled 28 days after the second AZD1222 dose. The origin of the receptors is an adult who received the AZD1222 COVID-19 vaccine.

V is TRBV7-2 and J is TRBJ1-2; 7 nucleotides align to TRBD1. CDR1 is SGHTA, CDR2 FQGNSA, per germline. Trimming at V came to 5 bases and at J to 8 bases, leaving 11 bases not matched to a gene. The CDR3 has 14 amino acids. The CDR3 loop is CASSGYMTGLGYTF. The CDR3, as DNA: TGTGCCAGCAGCGGATATATGACAGGGTTGGGCTACACCTTC. Full variable domain (remainder filled in from reference TRBV7-2 and TRBJ1-2): GAGVSQSPSNKVTEKGKDVELRCDPISGHTALYWYRQSLGQGLEFLIYFQGNSAPDKSGLPSDRFSAERTGGSVSTLTIQRTQQEDSAVYLCASSGYMTGLGYTFGSGTRLTVV.

The V call is TRBV18, the J call TRBJ2-1, with 11 nucleotides matching TRBD2. Germline values: CDR1 KGHSH, CDR2 LQKENI. This CDR3 comprises 17 residues. J lost 10 bases, V lost 6 bases, and 17 bases had no gene match. The CDR3, as DNA: TGTGCCAGCTCCCCAAGGAGCGGGACTAGCGGTCTGAAGGAGCAGTTCTTC. Translation gives CASSPRSGTSGLKEQFF.

The V and J genes are TRBV6-5 and TRBJ2-2; possibly TRBD2 for D (5 bases). Germline CDR1 is MNHEY and CDR2 is SVGAGI. The CDR3 extends over 14 amino acids. The V end lost 6 bases, the J end lost 7 bases, and 15 bases lay between the germline ends. CDR3 nucleotides: TGTGCCAGCAGCGCCGTCGCTAGCAACGGGGAGCTGTTTTTT. Translation gives CASSAVASNGELFF.

The J gene is TRBJ1-1, the V gene TRBV7-9; 7 bases line up with TRBD1. Germline V gene data show CDR1 as SEHNR and CDR2 as FQNEAQ (reference sequence). The CDR3 sequence is 16 residues long. The junction had 11 bases not matched to a gene; V was cut back by 1 base and J by 6 bases. This CDR3 is CASSLGQGVWIAEAFF. The CDR3 DNA reads TGTGCCAGCAGCTTAGGACAGGGAGTTTGGATCGCTGAAGCTTTCTTT.

This clone has more than one count but fewer than ten. The rearrangement joins TRBV7-9 to TRBJ2-7; perhaps D is TRBD1 or TRBD2 (6 bases each). V shed 3 bases and J shed 0 bases, with 12 bases lying between them. CDR1 and CDR2 from the germline V gene are SEHNR and FQNEAQ (reference sequence). This CDR3 is built from 15 residues. The DNA of the CDR3 is TGTGCCAGCAGCTTCTCCGGGGGCGGCTCCTACGAGCAGTACTTC. Residues: CASSFSGGGSYEQYF.

V and J are TRBV7-9 and TRBJ2-1; tentatively, D is TRBD1 or TRBD2 (5 bases each). V dropped 4 bases and J dropped 9 bases, with 19 bases sitting between them. Germline CDR1 SEHNR, CDR2 FQNEAQ (reference sequence). The CDR3 runs to 15 residues. The CDR3 protein is CASSSRDPPRSEQFF. CDR3 nucleotides: TGTGCCAGCAGCTCCCGGGACCCCCCAAGAAGTGAGCAGTTCTTC.

This clone was seen a single time. This chain joins TRBV12-5 and TRBJ2-7; weak D call: TRBD1 (5 bases). Trimming took off 6 bases at V and 3 bases at J, with 12 bases between the two ends. The CDR3 length is 13 residues. Germline V gene sequence: CDR1 LGHNT, CDR2 FRNRAP. The CDR3 DNA follows: TGTGCTAGTGGCCTTGACAGCCGCTACGAGCAGTACTTC. Protein product: CASGLDSRYEQYF.

This clone was seen once. The V gene is TRBV2, the J gene TRBJ1-5; D is uncertain. Trimming removed 4 bases from V and 2 bases from J, with 3 bases in between. The germline V gene encodes CDR1 SNHLY and CDR2 FYNNEI. There are 12 residues in the CDR3. In DNA form, the CDR3 reads TGTGCCAGCAGTGGGGGCAATCAGCCCCAGCATTTT. It codes for CASSGGNQPQHF.

The V and J genes are TRBV4-3 and TRBJ1-4; 8 nucleotides align to TRBD1. The CDR3 has 20 amino acids. V shed 0 bases and J 0 bases; nucleotides not matched to a gene: 12. CDR1 LGHNA and CDR2 YSLEER come from the germline V gene. The CDR3 DNA is TGCGCCAGCAGCCAAGAACCCCTACGACAGGGGCGGACAACTAATGAAAAACTGTTTTTT. Translated: CASSQEPLRQGRTTNEKLFF.

The chain employs TRBV7-3 and TRBJ1-5, with 9 nucleotides matching TRBD1. Germline V lookup: CDR1 SGHTA, CDR2 FQGTGA. There are 17 residues in the CDR3. V trimming: 8 bases; J trimming: 0 bases; junction bases outside the gene matches: 11. For the CDR3, the DNA is TGTGCCAGCCTATTGGTCGGGACAGGGCATAGCAATCAGCCCCAGCATTTT. Protein product: CASLLVGTGHSNQPQHF.

This clone appeared a few times. V is TRBV7-9 and J is TRBJ2-1; a weak D match, TRBD2 (6 bases). Germline V gene data show CDR1 as SEHNR and CDR2 as FQNEAQ (reference sequence). The CDR3 covers 15 residues. Trimming shortened V by 6 bases and J by 8 bases, and 20 bases separated the two germline ends. The CDR3 loop reads CASSPGGGPSYEQFF. The CDR3 DNA is TGTGCCAGCAGTCCGGGCGGAGGGCCCTCTTATGAGCAGTTCTTC.

This chain links TRBV7-9 with TRBJ1-3; 7 nucleotides line up with TRBD1. Germline V lookup: CDR1 SEHNR, CDR2 FQNEAQ (reference sequence). V trimming: 4 bases; J trimming: 0 bases; junction bases outside the gene matches: 9. The CDR3 extends over 17 amino acids. The CDR3 loop reads CASSSGLGQTSGNTIYF. CDR3 in DNA: TGTGCCAGCAGCTCTGGCTTGGGACAGACCTCTGGAAACACCATATATTTT.

The J gene is TRBJ1-6, the V gene TRBV9, with TRBD1 matching 7 bases. The junction had 6 bases not matched to a gene; V was cut back by 2 bases and J by 10 bases. The CDR3 sequence is 14 residues long. CDR1 is SGDLS and CDR2 is YYNGEE in the germline V gene. The CDR3 protein is CASSVDRERSPLHF. In DNA, the CDR3 is TGTGCCAGCAGCGTCGACAGGGAAAGGTCACCCCTCCACTTT.

CDR3 residues: CASSPGGDGPKNIQYF. As DNA, the CDR3 is TGTGCCAGCAGCCCGGGAGGGGATGGGCCCAAAAACATTCAGTACTTC. This rearrangement joins TRBV7-2 to TRBJ2-4; 8 bases agree with TRBD2. The germline V gene encodes CDR1 SGHTA and CDR2 FQGNSA. V shed 5 bases and J 2 bases; nucleotides not matched to a gene: 8. This CDR3 region has 16 residues. Filled out from reference TRBV7-2 and TRBJ2-4, the complete variable domain reads GAGVSQSPSNKVTEKGKDVELRCDPISGHTALYWYRQSLGQGLEFLIYFQGNSAPDKSGLPSDRFSAERTGGSVSTLTIQRTQQEDSAVYLCASSPGGDGPKNIQYFGAGTRLSVL.

The chain employs TRBV30 and TRBJ2-2; 8 nucleotides agree with TRBD1. Germline V gives CDR1 GTSNPN, CDR2 SVGIG (reference sequence). Trimming at V came to 3 bases and at J to 6 bases, leaving 9 bases not matched to a gene. The CDR3 has 15 residues. The CDR3 sequence: CAWRLAGGYSGELFF. The CDR3 nucleotides are TGTGCCTGGAGACTGGCAGGGGGCTACTCCGGGGAGCTGTTTTTT.

This chain links TRBV10-1 with TRBJ1-1; TRBD1 might be the D (6 bases). V was cut by 3 bases and J by 2 bases, with 10 bases left in between. The CDR3 has 14 residues. The germline CDR1 and CDR2 sequences are WNHNN and SYGVQD (reference sequence). The CDR3 reads CASSDGRGNTEAFF. DNA for the CDR3: TGCGCCAGCAGTGATGGCAGGGGTAACACTGAAGCTTTCTTT.

This clone came up a few times. The chain couples TRBV29-1 to TRBJ2-4; D remains unclear. V lost 6 bases and J lost 5, with 8 bases in between. Germline V lookup: CDR1 SQVTM, CDR2 ANQGSEA. This CDR3 is 11 amino acids long. CDR3 nucleotide sequence: TGCAGCGTGGCGCTTCAAAACATTCAGTACTTC. Its protein is CSVALQNIQYF.

The rearrangement uses TRBV28 and TRBJ2-7; D is possibly TRBD2 (7 bases). CDR1 is MDHEN, CDR2 SYDVKM, per germline. The CDR3 is 15 residues long. V was shortened by 7 bases and J by 3 bases, with 19 bases between the two germline ends. The CDR3 region has the DNA TGTGCCAGCACCTCGGACGGGGGGCAGTACTACGAGCAGTACTTC. This encodes CASTSDGGQYYEQYF.

This chain uses TRBV7-2 with TRBJ2-1; D possibly corresponds to TRBD1 (6 bases). This CDR3 comprises 14 residues. The germline V and J ends were trimmed by 5 bases and 0 bases, with 8 bases remaining between them. Per the germline V gene, CDR1 is SGHTA and CDR2 is FQGNSA. DNA of the CDR3: TGTGCCAGCAGCAAGGACAGCTCCTACAATGAGCAGTTCTTC. This gives the protein CASSKDSSYNEQFF.

The V gene is TRBV7-2, the J gene TRBJ2-1, with TRBD1 matching 8 bases. The germline V gene has CDR1 SGHTA and CDR2 FQGNSA. V dropped 3 bases and J dropped 5; count of bases not matched to a gene: 6. CDR3 length: 15 residues. The CDR3 protein is CASSFGQGWDNEQFF. The CDR3 DNA sequence: TGTGCCAGCAGCTTTGGACAGGGATGGGACAATGAGCAGTTCTTC.

The V and J genes are TRBV5-1 and TRBJ2-1, with 10 bases that match TRBD2. The CDR3 covers 15 residues. V lost 2 bases to trimming and J lost 7 bases; unmatched junction nucleotides: 6. CDR1 is SGHRS, CDR2 YFSETQ, per germline. CDR3 DNA sequence: TGCGCCAGCAGCTTTCTAGCGGGGGACGGGAATGAGCAGTTCTTC. Protein product: CASSFLAGDGNEQFF.

The chain recombines TRBV15 with TRBJ1-1, with D unresolved. Trimming removed 4 bases from V and 4 bases from J, with 13 bases in between. Germline-derived CDR1 and CDR2 are LNHNV and YYDKDF (reference sequence). The CDR3 totals 14 residues. For the CDR3, the DNA is TGTGCCACCAGCACCCCGACGGGTACCACTGAAGCTTTCTTT. It encodes CATSTPTGTTEAFF. The full variable domain, its missing parts supplied by reference TRBV15 and TRBJ1-1, is DAMVIQNPRYQVTQFGKPVTLSCSQTLNHNVMYWYQQKSSQAPKLLFHYYDKDFNNEADTPDNFQSRRPNTSFCFLDIRSPGLGDTAMYLCATSTPTGTTEAFFGQGTRLTVV.

This clone showed up just once. The CDR3 region has the DNA TGTGCCAGCAGCGGAGGGACAGGGCTTATCTCGATAGATACGCAGTATTTT. Encoded protein: CASSGGTGLISIDTQYF. The V gene is TRBV9, the J gene TRBJ2-3; 9 bases align to TRBD1. Germline CDR1 SGDLS, CDR2 YYNGEE. There are 17 residues in the CDR3. V gave up 3 bases and J gave up 5 bases; unmatched junction bases: 13. The full variable domain, with the rest looked up from reference TRBV9 and TRBJ2-3, is DSGVTQTPKHLITATGQRVTLRCSPRSGDLSVYWYQQSLDQGLQFLIQYYNGEERAKGNILERFSAQQFPDLHSELNLSSLELGDSALYFCASSGGTGLISIDTQYFGPGTRLTVL.

The chain combines TRBV27 with TRBJ1-1; TRBD1 is a possible D gene (5 bases). V gave up 3 bases and J gave up 2 bases, with 10 bases separating them. From germline, CDR1 is MNHEY and CDR2 SMNVEV (reference sequence). CDR3 size: 14 residues. The DNA for the CDR3 is TGTGCCAGCAGTTTGGCAGGGATAAACACTGAAGCTTTCTTT. Its protein product is CASSLAGINTEAFF.

The chain links TRBV9 to TRBJ2-2; TRBD2 matches 8 bases. CDR1 is SGDLS and CDR2 is YYNGEE in the germline V gene. With 3 bases clipped from V and 2 bases from J, the junction kept 9 bases outside the gene matches. This CDR3 contains 17 residues. The DNA of the CDR3 is TGTGCCAGCAGCGCCCCTACCGGGACTAGTAACACCGGGGAGCTGTTTTTT. This codes for CASSAPTGTSNTGELFF. The whole variable domain, filled in from reference TRBV9 and TRBJ2-2, reads DSGVTQTPKHLITATGQRVTLRCSPRSGDLSVYWYQQSLDQGLQFLIQYYNGEERAKGNILERFSAQQFPDLHSELNLSSLELGDSALYFCASSAPTGTSNTGELFFGEGSRLTVL.

The V and J genes are TRBV29-1 and TRBJ1-2, with 10 bases fitting TRBD1. The CDR3 is made up of 12 amino acids. V shed 8 bases and J 6 bases; nucleotides not matched to a gene: 6. Looked up from germline, CDR1 is SQVTM and CDR2 is ANQGSEA. CDR3 DNA sequence: TGCAGCTCATCCGGGACAGGGGATGGCTACACCTTC. Translating it yields CSSSGTGDGYTF.

The CDR3 nucleotides are TGTGCCAGCAGCGTAGGGGCGTCACTAACCTCTGGAAACACCATATATTTT. It specifies CASSVGASLTSGNTIYF. V is TRBV9 and J is TRBJ1-3; no clear D gene. CDR3 length equals 17 residues. Germline lookup yields CDR1 SGDLS and CDR2 YYNGEE. Trimming took 0 bases from V and 0 from J, leaving 13 bases between them.

The chain uses TRBV18 and TRBJ1-3, with D uncertain. The CDR3 runs 14 residues. Trimming left V 2 bases short and J 0 bases short, with 5 bases between. Per the germline V gene, CDR1 is KGHSH and CDR2 is LQKENI. This CDR3 reads CASSPEGSGNTIYF. The CDR3 coding sequence is TGTGCCAGCTCACCAGAAGGCTCTGGAAACACCATATATTTT.

J is TRBJ1-2 and V is TRBV6-1, with 7 positions matching TRBD1. The CDR3 totals 15 residues. Germline-derived CDR1 and CDR2 are MNHNS and SASEGT. V shed 0 bases and J 4 bases; nucleotides not matched to a gene: 5. The CDR3 bases are TGTGCCAGCAGTGAAGCGACAGGGAGTAGCTATGGCTACACCTTC. It is translated as CASSEATGSSYGYTF.

The chain links TRBV6-5 to TRBJ1-6, with TRBD1 as a possible D gene (5 bases). V was shortened by 6 bases and J by 6 bases, with 12 bases between the two germline ends. Germline loops: CDR1 MNHEY, CDR2 SVGAGI. The CDR3 runs 14 residues. In nucleotides, the CDR3 is TGTGCCAGCAGCTCGGGCAGGGCTAATTCACCCCTCCACTTT. This gives the protein CASSSGRANSPLHF.